Listed here is a single T cell receptor beta chain. Germline and junction disagree at one end, which may indicate a read error. The data belong to a study of shared T cell receptors in the human thymus. The CDR3 sequence is 16 residues long. The germline V gene encodes CDR1 SSHAT and CDR2 FNYEAQ (reference sequence). Data came from immunoSEQ multiplex PCR; TCRdb stores just in-frame clones and leaves some out. The sample holds hundreds of thousands of clones, around 87% seen once. The data also belong to a second study, concerning human thymus T cells. That paper adds: Infants served as donors; they were healthy and Finnish and were having corrective surgery for congenital heart defects. Resections were taken during corrective heart surgery, and the thymus tissue came from these. As related research reported, thymic repertoires overlapped highly among unrelated individuals.

The origin of this receptor is a boy less than two years old with a congenital heart defect. The sample comprised thymocytes. This chain connects TRBV7-7 to TRBJ2-5; a possible D gene is TRBD1 (5 bases). The CDR3: CASSLGSRVPQETQYF. CDR3 DNA: TGTGCTAGCAGCTTAGGATCCAGGGTACCCCAAGAGACCCAGTACTTC.